The text below deals with one T cell receptor (beta chain). Trimming took off 1 base at V and 1 base at J, with 6 bases between the two ends. CDR3 size: 14 residues. Germline V gene lookup returns CDR1 SGHRS and CDR2 YFSETQ. As handled by the study authors: Reference gene primer amplification yielded estimated nucleated cell counts. TCRdb's copy holds only in-frame clones and misses some; the assay was immunoSEQ multiplex PCR. V, J and clone size reflect that table, while D and trimming were determined from the DNA. Of more than 75,000 clones listed, approximately 88% were seen once; the top ten hold roughly 2.6%. The data were obtained in a study of blood T cell repertoires in COVID-19. At the level of the study: Some COVID-19 samples were acute and others convalescent; all came from the United States, Italy and Spain. T cells, B-cell-depleted T cells, or PBMCs supplied cDNA or gDNA.

What was sequenced was peripheral blood. This chain joins TRBV5-1 and TRBJ1-5, with a tentative D call TRBD1 (6 bases). This sequence originates from a man aged 50 to 59 with COVID-19, enrolled during active disease. CDR3 loop: CASSLTGSNQPQHF. CDR3 nucleotide sequence: TGCGCCAGCAGCTTGACAGGGAGCAATCAGCCCCAGCATTTT. The variable domain in full, with the rest retrieved from reference TRBV5-1 and TRBJ1-5, is KAGVTQTPRYLIKTRGQQVTLSCSPISGHRSVSWYQQTPGQGLQFLFEYFSETQRNKGNFPGRFSGRQFSNSRSEMNVSTLELGDSALYLCASSLTGSNQPQHFGDGTRLSIL.